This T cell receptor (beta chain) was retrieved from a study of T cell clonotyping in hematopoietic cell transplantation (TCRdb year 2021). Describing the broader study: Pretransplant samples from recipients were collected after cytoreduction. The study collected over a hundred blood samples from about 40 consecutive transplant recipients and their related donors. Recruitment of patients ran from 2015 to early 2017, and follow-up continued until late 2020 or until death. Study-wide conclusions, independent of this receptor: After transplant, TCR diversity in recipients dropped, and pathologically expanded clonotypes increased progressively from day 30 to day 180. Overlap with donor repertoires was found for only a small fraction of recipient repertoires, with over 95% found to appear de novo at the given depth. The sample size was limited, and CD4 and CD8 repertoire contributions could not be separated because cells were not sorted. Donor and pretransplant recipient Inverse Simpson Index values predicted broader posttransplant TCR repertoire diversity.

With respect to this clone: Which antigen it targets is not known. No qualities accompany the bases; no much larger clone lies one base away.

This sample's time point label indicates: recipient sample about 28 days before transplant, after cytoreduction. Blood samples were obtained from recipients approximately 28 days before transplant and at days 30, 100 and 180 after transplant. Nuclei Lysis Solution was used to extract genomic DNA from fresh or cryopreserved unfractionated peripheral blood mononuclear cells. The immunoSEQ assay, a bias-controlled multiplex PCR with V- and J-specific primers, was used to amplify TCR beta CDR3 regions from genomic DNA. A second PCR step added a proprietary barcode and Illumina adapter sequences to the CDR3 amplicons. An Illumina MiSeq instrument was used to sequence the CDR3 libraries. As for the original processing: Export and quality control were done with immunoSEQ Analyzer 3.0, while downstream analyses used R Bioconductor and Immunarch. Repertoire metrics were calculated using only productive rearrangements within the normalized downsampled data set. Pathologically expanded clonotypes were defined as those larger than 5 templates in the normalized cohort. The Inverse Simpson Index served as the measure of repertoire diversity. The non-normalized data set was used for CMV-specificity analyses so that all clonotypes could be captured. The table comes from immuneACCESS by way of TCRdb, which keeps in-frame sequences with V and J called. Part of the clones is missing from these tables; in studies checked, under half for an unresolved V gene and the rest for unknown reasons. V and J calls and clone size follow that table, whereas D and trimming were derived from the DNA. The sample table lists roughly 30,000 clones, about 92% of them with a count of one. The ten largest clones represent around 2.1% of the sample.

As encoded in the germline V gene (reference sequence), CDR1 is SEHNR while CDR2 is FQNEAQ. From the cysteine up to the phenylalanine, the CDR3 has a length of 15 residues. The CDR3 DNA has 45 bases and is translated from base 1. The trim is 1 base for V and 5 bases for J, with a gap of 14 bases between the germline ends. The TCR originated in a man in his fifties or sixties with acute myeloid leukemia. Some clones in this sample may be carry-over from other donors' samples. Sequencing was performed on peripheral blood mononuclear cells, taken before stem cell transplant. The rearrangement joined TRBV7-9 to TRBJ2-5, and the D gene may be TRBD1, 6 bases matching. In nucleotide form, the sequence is TGTGCCAGCAGCTTAGGGGGGCGGGTCGAGGAGACCCAGTACTTC. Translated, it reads CASSLGGRVEETQYF.